This TCR beta chain comes out of a study of cytomegalovirus exposure and HLA in healthy donors. Background on the study: Earlier results showed 120 million or so unique TCR beta sequences derived from roughly 180 million T cells.

With V trimmed by 3 bases and J by 0 bases, 7 bases remained unmatched. This CDR3 comprises 17 residues. Germline loops: CDR1 KGHSH, CDR2 LQKENI. Concerning this clone: Its antigen is not identified.

It was with 60 Vbeta and 13 Jbeta primers that the PCR ran. The assay was immunoSEQ multiplex PCR, and TCRdb's table has in-frame clones only and misses some. The table includes about 120,000 clones, 79% detected once. Findings of the study overall: A later analysis linked a missense DCLRE1C variant to TCR beta V- and J-gene trimming. Certain sequence variants were highly shared and formed a cluster, and this cluster was likely a sequencing artifact.

V is TRBV18 and J is TRBJ1-5, with 8 bases lining up with TRBD1. The sample comprised PBMCs. The sequence was collected from a man aged 25 to 45 in good health and CMV-seropositive. CDR3 in DNA: TGTGCCAGCTCACCTCAACCACAGGGGGGTAGCAATCAGCCCCAGCATTTT. This encodes CASSPQPQGGSNQPQHF.